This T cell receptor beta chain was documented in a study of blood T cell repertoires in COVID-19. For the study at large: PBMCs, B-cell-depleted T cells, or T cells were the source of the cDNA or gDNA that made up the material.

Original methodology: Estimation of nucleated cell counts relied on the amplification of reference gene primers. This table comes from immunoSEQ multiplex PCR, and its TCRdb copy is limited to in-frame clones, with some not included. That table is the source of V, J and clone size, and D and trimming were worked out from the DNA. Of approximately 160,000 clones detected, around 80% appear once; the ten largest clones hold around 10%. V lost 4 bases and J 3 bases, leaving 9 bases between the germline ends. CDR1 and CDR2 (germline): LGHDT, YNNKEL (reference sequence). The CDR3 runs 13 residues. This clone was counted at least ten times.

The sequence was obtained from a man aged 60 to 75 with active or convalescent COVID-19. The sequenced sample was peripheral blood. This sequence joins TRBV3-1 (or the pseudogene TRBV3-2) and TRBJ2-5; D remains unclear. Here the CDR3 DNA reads TGTGCCAGCAGCCCCCCAGTGGAAGAGACCCAGTACTTC. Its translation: CASSPPVEETQYF.